The TCR beta chain under discussion was sequenced for a study of T cell repertoires in cytomegalovirus infection. This clonotype was seen many times. MiXCR was run by TCRdb on the reads, yielding one entry per CDR3 protein. The table has 130,000 or so distinct CDR3 sequences, 5.5% to 8% seen once. Trimming pared 6 bases from V and 4 bases from J, leaving 9 bases between. The germline V gene encodes CDR1 SGHTA and CDR2 FQGNSA. The CDR3 is 12 amino acids. The chain joins TRBV7-2 to TRBJ1-1; D gene ambiguous. This receptor was taken from a human donor in good health (CMV status not recorded). Some clones in this sample may be carry-over from other donors' samples. Sequenced sample: PBMCs. The CDR3 DNA reads TGTGCCAGCAGGGCGAAGGTCACTGAAGCTTTCTTT. This sequence encodes CASRAKVTEAFF. The whole variable domain, remainder taken from reference TRBV7-2 and TRBJ1-1, is GAGVSQSPSNKVTEKGKDVELRCDPISGHTALYWYRQSLGQGLEFLIYFQGNSAPDKSGLPSDRFSAERTGGSVSTLTIQRTQQEDSAVYLCASRAKVTEAFFGQGTRLTVV.